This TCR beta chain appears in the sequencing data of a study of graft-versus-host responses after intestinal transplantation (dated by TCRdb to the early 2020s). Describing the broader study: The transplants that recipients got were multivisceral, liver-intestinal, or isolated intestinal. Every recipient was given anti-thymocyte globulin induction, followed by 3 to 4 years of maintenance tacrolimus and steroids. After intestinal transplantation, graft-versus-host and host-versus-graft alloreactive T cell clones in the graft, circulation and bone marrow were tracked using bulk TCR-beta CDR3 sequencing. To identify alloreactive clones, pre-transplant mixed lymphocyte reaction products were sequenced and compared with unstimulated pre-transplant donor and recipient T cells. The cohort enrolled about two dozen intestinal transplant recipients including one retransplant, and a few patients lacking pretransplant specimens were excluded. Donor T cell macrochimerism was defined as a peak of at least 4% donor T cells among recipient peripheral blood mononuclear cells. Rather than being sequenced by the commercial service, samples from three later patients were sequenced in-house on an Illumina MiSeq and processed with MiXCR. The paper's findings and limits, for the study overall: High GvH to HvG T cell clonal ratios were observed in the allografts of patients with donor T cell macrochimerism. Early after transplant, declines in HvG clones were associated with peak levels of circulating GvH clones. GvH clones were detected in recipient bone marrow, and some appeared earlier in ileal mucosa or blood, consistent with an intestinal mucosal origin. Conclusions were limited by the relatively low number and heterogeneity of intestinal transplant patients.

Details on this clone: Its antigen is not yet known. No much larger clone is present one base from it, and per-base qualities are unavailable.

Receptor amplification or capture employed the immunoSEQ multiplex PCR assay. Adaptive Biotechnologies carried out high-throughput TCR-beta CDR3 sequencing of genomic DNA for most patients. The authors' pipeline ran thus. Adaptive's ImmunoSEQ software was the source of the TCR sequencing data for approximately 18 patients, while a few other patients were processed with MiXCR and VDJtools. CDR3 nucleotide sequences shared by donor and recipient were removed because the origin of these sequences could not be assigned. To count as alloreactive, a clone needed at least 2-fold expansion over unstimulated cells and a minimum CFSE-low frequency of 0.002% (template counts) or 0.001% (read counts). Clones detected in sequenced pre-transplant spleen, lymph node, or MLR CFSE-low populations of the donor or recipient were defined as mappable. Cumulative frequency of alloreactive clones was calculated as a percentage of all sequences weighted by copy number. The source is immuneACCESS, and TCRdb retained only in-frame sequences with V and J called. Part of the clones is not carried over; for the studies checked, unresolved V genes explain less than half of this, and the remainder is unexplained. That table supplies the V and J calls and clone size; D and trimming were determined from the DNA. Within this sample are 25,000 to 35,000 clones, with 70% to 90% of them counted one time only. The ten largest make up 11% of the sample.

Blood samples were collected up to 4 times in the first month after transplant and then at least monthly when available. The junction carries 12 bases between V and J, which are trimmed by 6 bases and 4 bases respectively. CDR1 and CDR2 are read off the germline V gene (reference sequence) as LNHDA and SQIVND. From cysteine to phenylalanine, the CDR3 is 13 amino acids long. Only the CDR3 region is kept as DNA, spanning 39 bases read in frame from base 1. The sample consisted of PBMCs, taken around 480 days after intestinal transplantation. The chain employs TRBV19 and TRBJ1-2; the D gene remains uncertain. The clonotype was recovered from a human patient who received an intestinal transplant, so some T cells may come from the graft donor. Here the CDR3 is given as CASSPTLGYGYTF. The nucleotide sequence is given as TGTGCCAGTAGCCCAACTTTGGGCTATGGCTACACCTTC.